The entry that follows covers one T cell receptor beta chain sequence. Losses at the gene ends were 5 bases for V and 4 bases for J; bases not matched to a gene: 3. The CDR3 covers 14 residues. Germline CDR1 and CDR2: KGHSH and LQKENI. This sample stems from a study of glioma-infiltrating T cells. Using RNA template, CDR3s of TCR alpha and beta were amplified with iRepertoire arm-PCR. TCRdb reprocessed the multiplex PCR reads via MiXCR and lists one record per CDR3 protein. The data show some 120,000 distinct CDR3 sequences, with less than 30% seen just once and approximately 14% held by the top ten. Source material: glioma tissue, nonneoplastic brain tissue, or PBMCs (not recorded which). This clonotype originated in a human donor with low-grade glioma or glioblastoma, undergoing nonglioma brain surgery, or in good health (not recorded which). The gene calls are TRBV18 and TRBJ1-1; 11 bases map to TRBD1. The CDR3 DNA is TGTGCCAGCTCATCCGGGACAGGGGGCACTGAAGCTTTCTTT. Protein: CASSSGTGGTEAFF.